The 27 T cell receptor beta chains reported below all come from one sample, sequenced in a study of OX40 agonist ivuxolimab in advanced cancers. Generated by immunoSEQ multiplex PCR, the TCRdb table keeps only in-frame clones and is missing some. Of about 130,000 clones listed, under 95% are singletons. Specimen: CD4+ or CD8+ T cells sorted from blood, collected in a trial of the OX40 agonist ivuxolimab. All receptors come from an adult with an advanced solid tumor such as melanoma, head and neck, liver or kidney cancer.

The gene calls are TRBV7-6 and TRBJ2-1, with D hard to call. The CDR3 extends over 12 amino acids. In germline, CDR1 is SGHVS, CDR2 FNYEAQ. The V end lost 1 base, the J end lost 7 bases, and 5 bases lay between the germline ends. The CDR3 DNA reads TGTGCCAGCAGCTTAGAAGGAAATGAGCAGTTCTTC. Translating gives CASSLEGNEQFF.

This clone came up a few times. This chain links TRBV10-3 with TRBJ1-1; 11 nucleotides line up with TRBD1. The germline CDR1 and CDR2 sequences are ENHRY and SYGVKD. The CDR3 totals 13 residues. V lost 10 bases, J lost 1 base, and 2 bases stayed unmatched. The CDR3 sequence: CASGQGANTEAFF. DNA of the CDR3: TGTGCCAGCGGACAGGGGGCGAACACTGAAGCTTTCTTT.

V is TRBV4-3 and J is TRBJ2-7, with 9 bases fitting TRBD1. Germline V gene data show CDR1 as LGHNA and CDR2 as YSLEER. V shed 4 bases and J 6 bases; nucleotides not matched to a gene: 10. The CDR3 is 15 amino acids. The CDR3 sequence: CASSPGTGYYIEQYF. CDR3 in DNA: TGCGCCAGCAGCCCTGGGACAGGGTATTATATCGAGCAGTACTTC.

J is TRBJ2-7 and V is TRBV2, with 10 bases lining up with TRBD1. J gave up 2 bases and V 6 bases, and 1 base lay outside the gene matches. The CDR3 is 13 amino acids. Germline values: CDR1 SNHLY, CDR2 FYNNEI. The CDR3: CASRGQGTYEQYF. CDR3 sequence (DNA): TGTGCCAGCAGGGGACAGGGGACCTACGAGCAGTACTTC.

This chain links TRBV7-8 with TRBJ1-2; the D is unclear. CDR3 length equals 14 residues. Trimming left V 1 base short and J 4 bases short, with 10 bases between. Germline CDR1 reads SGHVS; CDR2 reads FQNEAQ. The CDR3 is CASSLGGTAYGYTF. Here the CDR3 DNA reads TGTGCCAGCAGCTTAGGTGGCACAGCCTATGGCTACACCTTC.

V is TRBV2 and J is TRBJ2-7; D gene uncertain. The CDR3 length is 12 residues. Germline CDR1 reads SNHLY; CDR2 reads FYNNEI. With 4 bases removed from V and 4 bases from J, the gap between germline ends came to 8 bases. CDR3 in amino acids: CASSAQLYEQYF. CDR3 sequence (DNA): TGTGCCAGCAGTGCTCAGCTATACGAGCAGTACTTC.

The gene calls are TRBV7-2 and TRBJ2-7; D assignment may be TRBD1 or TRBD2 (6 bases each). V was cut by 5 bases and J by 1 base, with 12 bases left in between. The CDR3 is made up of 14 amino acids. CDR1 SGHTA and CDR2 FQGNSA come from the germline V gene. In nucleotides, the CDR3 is TGTGCCAGCAGCCGATGGGGGGCTTCCTACGAGCAGTACTTC. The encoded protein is CASSRWGASYEQYF.

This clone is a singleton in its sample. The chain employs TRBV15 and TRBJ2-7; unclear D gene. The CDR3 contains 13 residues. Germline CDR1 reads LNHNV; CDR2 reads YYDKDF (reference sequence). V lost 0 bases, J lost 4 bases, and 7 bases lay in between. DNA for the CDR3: TGTGCCACCAGCAGAGAGGGTCGATACGAGCAGTACTTC. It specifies CATSREGRYEQYF.

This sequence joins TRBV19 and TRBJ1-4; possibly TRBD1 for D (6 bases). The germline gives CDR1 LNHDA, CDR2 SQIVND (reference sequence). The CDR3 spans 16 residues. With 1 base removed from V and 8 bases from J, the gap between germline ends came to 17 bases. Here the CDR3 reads CASSIGFFSGGEKLFF. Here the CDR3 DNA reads TGTGCCAGTAGTATAGGTTTCTTTTCTGGGGGCGAAAAACTGTTTTTT.

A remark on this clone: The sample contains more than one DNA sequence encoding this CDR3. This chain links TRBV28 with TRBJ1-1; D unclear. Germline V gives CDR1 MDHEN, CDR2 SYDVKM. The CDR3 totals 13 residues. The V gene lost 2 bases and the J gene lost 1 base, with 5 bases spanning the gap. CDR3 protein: CASSLRGNTEAFF. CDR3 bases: TGTGCCAGCAGTTTACGAGGGAACACTGAAGCTTTCTTT.

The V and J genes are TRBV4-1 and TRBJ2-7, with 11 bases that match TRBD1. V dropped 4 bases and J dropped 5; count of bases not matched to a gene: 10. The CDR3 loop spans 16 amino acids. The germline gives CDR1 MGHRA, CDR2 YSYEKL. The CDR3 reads CASSPAPGQGAHEQYF. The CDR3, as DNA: TGCGCCAGCAGCCCCGCCCCCGGACAGGGGGCCCACGAGCAGTACTTC.

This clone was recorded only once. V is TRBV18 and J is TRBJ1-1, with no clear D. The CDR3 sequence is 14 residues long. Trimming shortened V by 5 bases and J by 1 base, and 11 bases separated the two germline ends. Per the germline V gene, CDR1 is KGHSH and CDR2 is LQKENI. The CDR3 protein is CASSSTVENTEAFF. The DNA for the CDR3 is TGTGCCAGCTCATCGACCGTGGAGAACACTGAAGCTTTCTTT.

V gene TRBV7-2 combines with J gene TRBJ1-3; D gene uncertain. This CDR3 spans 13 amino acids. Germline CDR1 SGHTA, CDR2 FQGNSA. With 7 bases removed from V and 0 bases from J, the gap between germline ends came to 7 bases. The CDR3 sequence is CASKNSSGNTIYF. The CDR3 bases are TGTGCCAGCAAAAACTCCTCTGGAAACACCATATATTTT.

Here the CDR3 reads CASSLVAGDNQPQHF. The CDR3 DNA follows: TGCGCCAGCAGCTTGGTGGCAGGTGATAATCAGCCCCAGCATTTT. V gene TRBV5-1 combines with J gene TRBJ1-5; D not certain. Germline values: CDR1 SGHRS, CDR2 YFSETQ. Trimming removed 0 bases from V and 4 bases from J, with 11 bases in between. This CDR3 comprises 15 residues. The complete variable domain, with remaining parts taken from reference TRBV5-1 and TRBJ1-5, reads KAGVTQTPRYLIKTRGQQVTLSCSPISGHRSVSWYQQTPGQGLQFLFEYFSETQRNKGNFPGRFSGRQFSNSRSEMNVSTLELGDSALYLCASSLVAGDNQPQHFGDGTRLSIL.

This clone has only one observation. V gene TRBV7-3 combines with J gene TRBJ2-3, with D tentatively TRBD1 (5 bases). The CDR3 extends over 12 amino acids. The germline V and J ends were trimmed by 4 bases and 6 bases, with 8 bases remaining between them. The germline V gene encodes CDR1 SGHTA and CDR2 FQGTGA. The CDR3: CASSYQGDTQYF. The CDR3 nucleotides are TGTGCCAGCAGCTACCAGGGTGATACGCAGTATTTT.

Here the CDR3 reads CASRADSYEQYF. Written as DNA, the CDR3 is TGTGCCAGCAGAGCGGACAGCTACGAGCAGTACTTC. The rearrangement links TRBV6-5 to TRBJ2-7; perhaps TRBD1 as D (6 bases). CDR1 MNHEY and CDR2 SVGAGI come from the germline V gene. The ends were cut back, 6 bases at V and 3 bases at J, with 9 bases in the middle. The CDR3 runs to 12 residues.

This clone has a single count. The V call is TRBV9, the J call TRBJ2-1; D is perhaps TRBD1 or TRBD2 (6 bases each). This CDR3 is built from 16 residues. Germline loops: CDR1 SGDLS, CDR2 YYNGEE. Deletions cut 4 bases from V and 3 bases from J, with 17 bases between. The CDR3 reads CASSTSGGTLYNEQFF. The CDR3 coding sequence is TGTGCCAGCAGCACAAGTGGCGGGACACTCTACAATGAGCAGTTCTTC.

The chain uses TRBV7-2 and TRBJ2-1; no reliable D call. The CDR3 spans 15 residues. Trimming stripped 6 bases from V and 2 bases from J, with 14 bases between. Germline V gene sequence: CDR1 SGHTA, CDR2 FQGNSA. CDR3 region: CASRPPLSTYNEQFF. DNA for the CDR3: TGTGCCAGCAGACCGCCCTTGAGCACCTACAATGAGCAGTTCTTC.

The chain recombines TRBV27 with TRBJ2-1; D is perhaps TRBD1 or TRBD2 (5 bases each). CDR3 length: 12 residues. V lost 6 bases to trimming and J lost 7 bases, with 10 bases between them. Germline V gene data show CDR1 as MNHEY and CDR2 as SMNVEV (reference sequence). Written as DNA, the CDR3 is TGTGCCAGCAGGTCTTGGGGGAATGAGCAGTTCTTC. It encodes CASRSWGNEQFF.

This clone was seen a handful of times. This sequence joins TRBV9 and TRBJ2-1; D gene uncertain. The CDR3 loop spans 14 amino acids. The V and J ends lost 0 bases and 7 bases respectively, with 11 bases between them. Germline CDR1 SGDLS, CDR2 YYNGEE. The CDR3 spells CASSVEPWGNEQFF. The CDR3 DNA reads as TGTGCCAGCAGCGTAGAGCCTTGGGGAAATGAGCAGTTCTTC. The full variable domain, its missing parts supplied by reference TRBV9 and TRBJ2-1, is DSGVTQTPKHLITATGQRVTLRCSPRSGDLSVYWYQQSLDQGLQFLIQYYNGEERAKGNILERFSAQQFPDLHSELNLSSLELGDSALYFCASSVEPWGNEQFFGPGTRLTVL.

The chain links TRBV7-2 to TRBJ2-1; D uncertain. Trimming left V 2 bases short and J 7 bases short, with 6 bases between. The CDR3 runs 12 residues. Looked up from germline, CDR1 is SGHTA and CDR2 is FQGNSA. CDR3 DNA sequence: TGTGCCAGCAGCTTAAGCTTGAATGAGCAGTTCTTC. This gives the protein CASSLSLNEQFF.

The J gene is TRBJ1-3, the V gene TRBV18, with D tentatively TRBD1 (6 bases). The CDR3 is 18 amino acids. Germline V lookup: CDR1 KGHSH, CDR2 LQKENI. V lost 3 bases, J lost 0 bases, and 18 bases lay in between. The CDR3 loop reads CASSPNRVSYDSGNTIYF. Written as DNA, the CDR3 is TGTGCCAGCTCACCGAACAGGGTTTCATATGACTCTGGAAACACCATATATTTT.

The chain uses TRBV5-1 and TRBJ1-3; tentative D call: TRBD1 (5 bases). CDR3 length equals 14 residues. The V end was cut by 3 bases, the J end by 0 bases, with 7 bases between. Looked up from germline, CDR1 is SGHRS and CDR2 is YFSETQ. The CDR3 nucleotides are TGCGCCAGCAGCTCCGACAGCTCTGGAAACACCATATATTTT. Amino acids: CASSSDSSGNTIYF.

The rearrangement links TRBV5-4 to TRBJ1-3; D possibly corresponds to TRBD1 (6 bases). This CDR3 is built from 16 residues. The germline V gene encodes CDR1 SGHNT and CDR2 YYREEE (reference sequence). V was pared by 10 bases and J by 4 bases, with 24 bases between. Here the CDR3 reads CALSGGTRYPGNTIYF. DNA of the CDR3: TGTGCCCTAAGCGGGGGGACACGATATCCGGGAAACACCATATATTTT.

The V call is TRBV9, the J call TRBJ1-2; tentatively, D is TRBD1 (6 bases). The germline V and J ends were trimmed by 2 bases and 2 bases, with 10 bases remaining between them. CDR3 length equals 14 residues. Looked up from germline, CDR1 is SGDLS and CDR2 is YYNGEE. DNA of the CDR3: TGTGCCAGCAGCGTCGGGGGCGCGAACTATGGCTACACCTTC. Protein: CASSVGGANYGYTF. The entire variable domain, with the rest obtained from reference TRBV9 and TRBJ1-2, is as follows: DSGVTQTPKHLITATGQRVTLRCSPRSGDLSVYWYQQSLDQGLQFLIQYYNGEERAKGNILERFSAQQFPDLHSELNLSSLELGDSALYFCASSVGGANYGYTFGSGTRLTVV.

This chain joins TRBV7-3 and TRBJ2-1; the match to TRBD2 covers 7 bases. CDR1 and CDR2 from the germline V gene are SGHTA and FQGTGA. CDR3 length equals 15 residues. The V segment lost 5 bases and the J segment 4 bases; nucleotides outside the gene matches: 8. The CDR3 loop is CASSRELAVYNEQFF. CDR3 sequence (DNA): TGTGCCAGCAGCAGGGAGCTAGCGGTTTACAATGAGCAGTTCTTC.

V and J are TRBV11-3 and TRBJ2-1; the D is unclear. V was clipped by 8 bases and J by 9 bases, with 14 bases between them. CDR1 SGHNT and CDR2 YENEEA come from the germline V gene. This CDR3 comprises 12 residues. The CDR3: CASGVTPSEQFF. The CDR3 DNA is TGTGCCAGCGGGGTCACCCCCAGTGAGCAGTTCTTC.